These T cell receptor beta chains were read from a single sample in a study of T cells in localized non-small cell lung cancer. Profiling relied on immunoSEQ multiplex PCR, and the TCRdb table lists in-frame clones only, not all of them. The table shows tens of thousands of clones, with about 80% occurring only once. This sample comprised peripheral blood, obtained before any cancer treatment. Every receptor here comes from a female donor at least 60 years old with stage II squamous cell lung carcinoma. The conserved cysteine and the conserved F or W are not part of the CDR3 here.

CDR3 protein: ASSESGDYSPLH; V gene: TRBV6-1; J gene: TRBJ1-6
CDR3 protein: AWTRDISGTEAF; V gene: TRBV30; J gene: TRBJ1-1
CDR3 protein: ASSLSTSGGHQETQY; V gene: TRBV7-6; J gene: TRBJ2-5
CDR3 protein: ASSPWTSGGSSGTGELF; V gene: TRBV5-1; J gene: TRBJ2-2
CDR3 protein: ASGLVPLYTQY; V gene: TRBV12-5; J gene: TRBJ2-3
CDR3 protein: ASSPHRGNNSPLH; V gene: TRBV6-6; J gene: TRBJ1-6
CDR3 protein: ASSSGLAGGYNEQF; V gene: TRBV5-4; J gene: TRBJ2-1
CDR3 protein: ASSEDDREFYGYT; V gene: TRBV13; J gene: TRBJ1-2
CDR3 protein: ASTPSGGEVETQY; V gene: TRBV5-1; J gene: TRBJ2-5
CDR3 protein: ASSPSSGFTQY; V gene: TRBV27; J gene: TRBJ2-5
CDR3 protein: ATSRDQGNYEQY; V gene: TRBV15; J gene: TRBJ2-7
CDR3 protein: ASSIGGGEQY; V gene: TRBV11-2; J gene: TRBJ2-7
CDR3 protein: ASSSTSGGRETQY; V gene: TRBV7-8; J gene: TRBJ2-5
CDR3 protein: ASSRVGTGSNNSPLH; V gene: TRBV18; J gene: TRBJ1-6
CDR3 protein: ASSTPGGGETQY; V gene: TRBV6-5; J gene: TRBJ2-5
CDR3 protein: ASRLRGQSTDTQY; V gene: TRBV5-4; J gene: TRBJ2-3
CDR3 protein: ASSLMGELNTEAF; V gene: TRBV5-5; J gene: TRBJ1-1
CDR3 protein: ASRRGESYEQY; V gene: TRBV7-2; J gene: TRBJ2-7